The 8 T cell receptor beta chains below were found in one sample sequenced in a study of T cells in Graves' hyperthyroidism and ophthalmopathy. TCR beta CDR3 regions were amplified from RNA. Initially, a first-round RT-PCR of the TCR CDR3 employed the HTBI primer set. In TCRdb, the multiplex PCR reads were re-called with MiXCR into one record per CDR3 protein. The sample has some 740,000 distinct CDR3 sequences, 13% to 15% seen once. The specimen was blood. These receptors were collected from a woman younger than 35 with Graves' hyperthyroidism.

The genes are TRBV7-9 and TRBJ2-1; 7 nucleotides match TRBD1. The CDR3 covers 17 residues. Germline CDR1 is SEHNR and CDR2 is FQNEAQ (reference sequence). The V segment lost 5 bases and the J segment 0 bases; nucleotides outside the gene matches: 10. CDR3 residues: CASSPRQGLDSYNEQFF. DNA for the CDR3: TGTGCCAGCAGCCCTCGACAGGGATTAGACTCCTACAATGAGCAGTTCTTC.

This chain links TRBV6-1 with TRBJ1-1; D possibly corresponds to TRBD1 (5 bases). CDR3 length: 15 amino acids. V lost 8 bases, J lost 1 base, and 17 bases lay in between. Germline-derived CDR1 and CDR2 are MNHNS and SASEGT. CDR3 sequence: CASRRAAGTNTEAFF. CDR3 DNA sequence: TGTGCCAGCCGCCGGGCGGCGGGGACGAACACTGAAGCTTTCTTT.

The chain recombines TRBV15 with TRBJ1-2, with D unclear. Trimming pared 5 bases from V and 8 bases from J, leaving 12 bases between. CDR1 is LNHNV, CDR2 YYDKDF, per germline (reference sequence). This CDR3 contains 12 residues. This CDR3 reads CATSSGGEGYTF. The CDR3 region has the DNA TGTGCCACCAGCTCGGGCGGTGAAGGCTACACCTTC.

The chain employs TRBV19 and TRBJ1-1; tentative D call: TRBD1 (6 bases). Germline values: CDR1 LNHDA, CDR2 SQIVND (reference sequence). The CDR3 sequence is 13 residues long. Trimming took off 7 bases at V and 4 bases at J, with 13 bases between the two ends. CDR3 amino acids: CASMAGAGTEAFF. CDR3 DNA sequence: TGTGCCAGTATGGCAGGGGCGGGCACTGAAGCTTTCTTT.

In this sample, this clonotype turned up many times. The rearrangement joins TRBV10-3 to TRBJ2-5; 8 positions agree with TRBD2. Unmatched junction bases numbered 3, after V lost 6 bases and J lost 3 bases. CDR3 length: 13 amino acids. Germline loops: CDR1 ENHRY, CDR2 SYGVKD. This CDR3 is CAIRGAGEETQYF. The CDR3 coding sequence is TGTGCCATCAGGGGAGCGGGAGAAGAGACCCAGTACTTC.

This clonotype appeared many times. The gene calls are TRBV6-1 and TRBJ1-5, with D uncertain. This CDR3 region has 15 residues. The germline gives CDR1 MNHNS, CDR2 SASEGT. The V gene lost 4 bases and the J gene lost 6 bases, with 16 bases spanning the gap. This chain's CDR3 is CASSAGFATGQPQHF. Written as DNA, the CDR3 is TGTGCCAGCAGTGCAGGATTCGCCACGGGTCAGCCCCAGCATTTT.

The J gene is TRBJ1-3, the V gene TRBV20-1, with D unclear. This CDR3 region has 12 residues. Trimming took off 1 base at V and 0 bases at J, with 1 base between the two ends. Germline CDR1 and CDR2: DFQATT and SNEGSKA (reference sequence). The CDR3 sequence is CSARVSGNTIYF. In DNA, the CDR3 is TGCAGTGCTAGAGTCTCTGGAAACACCATATATTTT.

This clonotype appeared a few times. The chain combines TRBV7-8 with TRBJ2-3; the D is unclear. Germline V lookup: CDR1 SGHVS, CDR2 FQNEAQ. Between the trimmed V and J ends, which lost 5 bases and 1 base, there was a span of 10 bases. CDR3 length: 14 amino acids. CDR3 region: CASSPFPRTDTQYF. The DNA for the CDR3 is TGTGCCAGCAGCCCTTTCCCCCGCACAGATACGCAGTATTTT.